Following are 28 T cell receptor beta chains from one sample sequenced in a study of cytomegalovirus exposure and HLA in healthy donors. PCR primers comprised 60 Vbeta and 13 Jbeta primers. Measured with immunoSEQ multiplex PCR; TCRdb has only the in-frame clones, and not every one. The sample holds roughly 150,000 clones; 60% to 80% are singletons and the top ten take 1.7%. Source material: PBMCs. Receptor source: a woman aged 25 to 39 in good health and CMV-seronegative.

This clone was seen a few times. The V gene is TRBV2, the J gene TRBJ2-1, with D perhaps matching TRBD1 (7 bases). The germline gives CDR1 SNHLY, CDR2 FYNNEI. CDR3 size: 15 residues. Trimming cost V 7 bases and J 12 bases, with 25 bases left between them. CDR3 nucleotides: TGTGCCAGCAAGGGGGCGGATGGGGCGGGACGCCCGCAGTTCTTC. Its protein product is CASKGADGAGRPQFF.

The chain joins TRBV5-4 to TRBJ2-3; D remains ambiguous. The CDR3 loop spans 13 amino acids. Germline V CDR1 and CDR2: SGHNT, YYREEE (reference sequence). The germline V and J ends were trimmed by 0 bases and 6 bases, with 8 bases remaining between them. The CDR3 region is CASSLDRQDTQYF. The CDR3 DNA is TGTGCCAGCAGCTTGGACCGCCAGGATACGCAGTATTTT.

The V and J genes are TRBV19 and TRBJ2-4; no clear D. The CDR3 is made up of 15 amino acids. Germline V lookup: CDR1 LNHDA, CDR2 SQIVND (reference sequence). Trimming stripped 3 bases from V and 5 bases from J, with 14 bases between. The CDR3 protein is CASSMVWLPQNIQYF. CDR3 nucleotides: TGTGCCAGTAGTATGGTCTGGCTCCCCCAAAACATTCAGTACTTC.

This clone has a handful of counts. V is TRBV2 and J is TRBJ1-5; 8 bases match TRBD1. Trimming took 6 bases from V and 4 from J; bases not matched to a gene: 5. This CDR3 region has 14 residues. Germline lookup yields CDR1 SNHLY and CDR2 FYNNEI. The CDR3 region is CASRQGGGNQPQHF. The CDR3 bases are TGTGCCAGCAGACAGGGGGGGGGTAATCAGCCCCAGCATTTT.

The chain carries TRBV9 and TRBJ1-6; 7 bases map to TRBD1. Germline values: CDR1 SGDLS, CDR2 YYNGEE. J gave up 4 bases and V 4 bases, and 5 bases lay outside the gene matches. The CDR3 consists of 15 residues. CDR3 in DNA: TGTGCCAGCAGCCCCGCGACAGGGTATAATTCACCCCTCCACTTT. Its translation: CASSPATGYNSPLHF.

The gene calls are TRBV7-6 and TRBJ2-5; 10 nucleotides align to TRBD1. Germline trimming cut 0 bases from V and 5 bases from J; bases unmatched to any gene: 6. CDR3 size: 16 residues. CDR1 and CDR2 from the germline V gene are SGHVS and FNYEAQ. CDR3 in DNA: TGTGCCAGCAGCTTAGCGCCGGGACAGGGGTCTGAGACCCAGTACTTC. Translating it yields CASSLAPGQGSETQYF.

V gene TRBV6-5 combines with J gene TRBJ2-7, with 9 bases that match TRBD1. Per germline, CDR1 MNHEY and CDR2 SVGAGI. The V and J ends lost 5 bases and 3 bases, in that order; junction bases with no gene match: 5. This CDR3 is 14 amino acids long. CDR3 residues: CASSLRTGVYEQYF. CDR3 in DNA: TGTGCCAGCAGTCTCCGGACAGGGGTCTACGAGCAGTACTTC.

V usage is TRBV7-2 and J usage is TRBJ2-3, with TRBD2 identical over 9 bases. The trim removed 3 bases at V and 1 base at J, leaving 5 bases unmatched. Germline assignment: CDR1 SGHTA and CDR2 FQGNSA. The CDR3 contains 16 residues. Here the CDR3 DNA reads TGTGCCAGCAGCTTGGGCGGGGGGGGTCGCACAGATACGCAGTATTTT. Its translation: CASSLGGGGRTDTQYF.

CDR3 residues: CASSPPGDRREAFF. The CDR3 DNA sequence: TGTGCCAGCTCACCACCGGGCGACAGGCGGGAAGCTTTCTTT. The chain couples TRBV18 to TRBJ1-1; tentatively, D is TRBD1 (6 bases). CDR3 length equals 14 residues. Trimming left V 0 bases short and J 8 bases short, with 13 bases between. From germline, CDR1 is KGHSH and CDR2 LQKENI.

This clone has only one observation. The chain combines TRBV10-3 with TRBJ1-2; 9 nucleotides match TRBD1. After removal of 5 bases from V and 8 bases from J, the junction contained 6 bases not matched to a gene. Germline CDR1 ENHRY, CDR2 SYGVKD. The CDR3 extends over 13 amino acids. CDR3: CAISPGQGRGYTF. The CDR3 DNA reads as TGTGCCATCAGTCCGGGACAGGGTCGGGGCTACACCTTC.

The genes are TRBV5-4 and TRBJ1-2; 8 nucleotides line up with TRBD1. The length of the CDR3 is 14 residues. The J segment lost 1 base and the V segment lost 6 bases, leaving 5 bases of the junction unmatched. Germline assignment: CDR1 SGHNT and CDR2 YYREEE (reference sequence). CDR3 protein: CASTYRGVNYGYTF. CDR3 in DNA: TGTGCCAGCACTTACAGGGGGGTTAACTATGGCTACACCTTC.

This chain connects TRBV2 to TRBJ1-4; D possibly corresponds to TRBD1 (5 bases). CDR1 SNHLY and CDR2 FYNNEI come from the germline V gene. This CDR3 region has 15 residues. V lost 8 bases and J 7 bases, leaving 20 bases between the germline ends. The CDR3 protein is CASYLQGLGREKLFF. CDR3 DNA: TGTGCCAGCTATCTCCAGGGTTTGGGGCGTGAAAAACTGTTTTTT. Drawing the rest from reference TRBV2 and TRBJ1-4, the complete variable domain is EPEVTQTPSHQVTQMGQEVILRCVPISNHLYFYWYRQILGQKVEFLVSFYNNEISEKSEIFDDQFSVERPDGSNFTLKIRSTKLEDSAMYFCASYLQGLGREKLFFGSGTQLSVL.

This chain uses TRBV6-5 with TRBJ1-1; TRBD1 matches at 7 bases. Germline CDR1 reads MNHEY; CDR2 reads SVGAGI. Losses at the gene ends were 5 bases for V and 6 bases for J; bases not matched to a gene: 3. This CDR3 is built from 12 residues. CDR3 protein: CASSRGLSEAFF. The CDR3 region has the DNA TGTGCCAGCAGTAGGGGGCTTTCTGAAGCTTTCTTT.

The count of this clone is one. The chain employs TRBV18 and TRBJ2-7; 7 bases align to TRBD1. The V and J ends lost 6 bases and 6 bases, in that order; junction bases with no gene match: 8. CDR1 is KGHSH, CDR2 LQKENI, per germline. The CDR3 is 13 amino acids. The CDR3 protein is CASSLRQGGEQYF. CDR3 sequence (DNA): TGTGCCAGCTCGCTTCGACAGGGCGGCGAGCAGTACTTC.

CDR3 region: CASSLQGDNSPLHF. In nucleotides, the CDR3 is TGTGCCAGCAGCCTACAGGGGGATAATTCACCCCTCCACTTT. This chain joins TRBV5-5 and TRBJ1-6; 8 bases map to TRBD1. V was clipped by 4 bases and J by 5 bases; unmatched bases: 2. Germline V gene data show CDR1 as SGHKS and CDR2 as YYEKEE (reference sequence). The CDR3 contains 14 residues.

The chain couples TRBV16 to TRBJ1-1; 9 positions match TRBD1. The CDR3 is made up of 14 amino acids. The germline gives CDR1 KGHSY, CDR2 FQNENV. V lost 3 bases, J lost 4 bases, and 3 bases stayed unmatched. The CDR3 DNA follows: TGTGCCAGCAGCCACTCGGACAGGGGCACTGAAGCTTTCTTT. Translated: CASSHSDRGTEAFF. Based on the CDR3 plus reference TRBV16 and TRBJ1-1, the full variable domain is GEEVAQTPKHLVRGEGQKAKLYCAPIKGHSYVFWYQQVLKNEFKFLISFQNENVFDETGMPKERFSAKCLPNSPCSLEIQATKLEDSAVYFCASSHSDRGTEAFFGQGTRLTVV.

The rearrangement joins TRBV5-1 to TRBJ1-1, with a weak D call TRBD1 (5 bases). Trimming stripped 4 bases from V and 1 base from J, with 14 bases between. This CDR3 contains 15 residues. From germline, CDR1 is SGHRS and CDR2 YFSETQ. Written as DNA, the CDR3 is TGCGCCAGCAGCCCGGGGGGGACGGAGAACACTGAAGCTTTCTTT. Encoded protein: CASSPGGTENTEAFF.

This sequence joins TRBV6-6 and TRBJ2-1, with a tentative D call TRBD2 (6 bases). CDR1 is MNHNY, CDR2 SVGAGI, per germline (reference sequence). Trimming left V 5 bases short and J 8 bases short, with 19 bases between. The CDR3 length is 15 residues. The CDR3 protein is CASSRPSTGTDEQFF. CDR3 DNA: TGTGCCAGCAGTCGTCCTTCAACCGGGACTGATGAGCAGTTCTTC.

J is TRBJ1-2 and V is TRBV5-1, with D possibly matching TRBD1 (5 bases). V shed 4 bases and J shed 0 bases, with 16 bases lying between them. From germline, CDR1 is SGHRS and CDR2 YFSETQ. The CDR3 length is 16 residues. CDR3 sequence: CASSLDVQAPNYGYTF. In DNA form, the CDR3 reads TGCGCCAGCAGCCTGGACGTACAGGCCCCTAACTATGGCTACACCTTC.

The DNA of the CDR3 is TGTGCCAGCAGCTTAGAAGAGGGACAACCCCTCCACTTT. It is translated as CASSLEEGQPLHF. This rearrangement joins TRBV7-2 to TRBJ1-6, with TRBD1 as a possible D gene (6 bases). Germline CDR1 and CDR2: SGHTA and FQGNSA. The CDR3 runs to 13 residues. V was clipped by 1 base and J by 12 bases, with 10 bases between them.

In this sample, this clone turned up a few times. The chain joins TRBV10-2 to TRBJ1-1, with 7 bases that match TRBD1. The CDR3 consists of 11 residues. Germline lookup yields CDR1 WSHSY and CDR2 SAAADI. V lost 7 bases to trimming and J lost 8 bases; unmatched junction nucleotides: 4. The CDR3 DNA reads as TGCGCCAGCATAGACAGGGACGAAGCTTTCTTT. Its protein product is CASIDRDEAFF.

Points on this clone: The sample has other DNA sequences that encode this CDR3 too. The CDR3: CASSLGGSSYNEQFF. The CDR3 DNA reads TGTGCCAGCAGCTTAGGCGGGAGCTCCTACAATGAGCAGTTCTTC. The chain joins TRBV11-3 to TRBJ2-1; TRBD2 aligns across 7 bases. V lost 1 base, J lost 0 bases, and 0 bases stayed unmatched. The CDR3 runs to 15 residues. Germline CDR1 is SGHNT and CDR2 is YENEEA.

The CDR3 loop is CASSSERGDTDTQYF. CDR3 DNA: TGTGCCAGCAGTTCCGAGCGGGGTGACACAGATACGCAGTATTTT. The rearrangement links TRBV6-5 to TRBJ2-3, with 7 bases that match TRBD2. The germline V gene has CDR1 MNHEY and CDR2 SVGAGI. This CDR3 spans 15 amino acids. V gave up 4 bases and J gave up 2 bases; unmatched junction bases: 6.

The gene calls are TRBV10-3 and TRBJ1-1; D might be TRBD1 (6 bases). There are 16 residues in the CDR3. Germline CDR1 ENHRY, CDR2 SYGVKD. Trimming left V 2 bases short and J 4 bases short, with 17 bases between. The CDR3 coding sequence is TGTGCCATCAGTGAGCCTCAGGGGAAGTTGGGCACTGAAGCTTTCTTT. This sequence encodes CAISEPQGKLGTEAFF.

The rearrangement links TRBV28 to TRBJ2-1, with 9 bases aligning to TRBD2. Trimming removed 2 bases from V and 7 bases from J; junction bases left unmatched: 6. Germline V gene data show CDR1 as MDHEN and CDR2 as SYDVKM. The CDR3 has 15 residues. CDR3 sequence reads: CASSLSSGGRNEQFF. The CDR3 DNA reads as TGTGCCAGCAGTTTAAGTAGCGGGGGCCGGAATGAGCAGTTCTTC.

This chain uses TRBV18 with TRBJ1-4; D call uncertain. Germline V lookup: CDR1 KGHSH, CDR2 LQKENI. V lost 4 bases and J 5 bases, leaving 8 bases between the germline ends. The CDR3 runs to 13 residues. CDR3 region: CASSHGKNEKLFF. DNA of the CDR3: TGTGCCAGCTCACATGGCAAGAATGAAAAACTGTTTTTT.

This clone has more than one count but fewer than ten. V gene TRBV7-8 combines with J gene TRBJ2-7, with TRBD2 matching 11 bases. Germline trimming cut 5 bases from V and 7 bases from J; bases unmatched to any gene: 10. The CDR3 sequence is 15 residues long. The germline V gene encodes CDR1 SGHVS and CDR2 FQNEAQ. CDR3 coding DNA: TGTGCCAGCAGCCCGTTAGCGGGGGGGCCTAGTGAGCAGTACTTC. It translates to CASSPLAGGPSEQYF. Full variable domain (missing parts from reference TRBV7-8 and TRBJ2-7): GAGVSQSPRYKVAKRGQDVALRCDPISGHVSLFWYQQALGQGPEFLTYFQNEAQLDKSGLPSDRFFAERPEGSVSTLKIQRTQQEDSAVYLCASSPLAGGPSEQYFGPGTRLTVT.

The chain carries TRBV11-2 and TRBJ2-3; TRBD1 is a possible D gene (5 bases). V was clipped by 1 base and J by 8 bases, with 10 bases between them. CDR1 is SGHAT, CDR2 FQNNGV, per germline. There are 13 residues in the CDR3. The CDR3 bases are TGTGCCAGCAGCTTAGCGGTCCAGGGTACGCAGTATTTT. This sequence encodes CASSLAVQGTQYF. Using reference TRBV11-2 and TRBJ2-3 for the parts outside the CDR3, the full variable domain is EAGVAQSPRYKIIEKRQSVAFWCNPISGHATLYWYQQILGQGPKLLIQFQNNGVVDDSQLPKDRFSAERLKGVDSTLKIQPAKLEDSAVYLCASSLAVQGTQYFGPGTRLTVL.